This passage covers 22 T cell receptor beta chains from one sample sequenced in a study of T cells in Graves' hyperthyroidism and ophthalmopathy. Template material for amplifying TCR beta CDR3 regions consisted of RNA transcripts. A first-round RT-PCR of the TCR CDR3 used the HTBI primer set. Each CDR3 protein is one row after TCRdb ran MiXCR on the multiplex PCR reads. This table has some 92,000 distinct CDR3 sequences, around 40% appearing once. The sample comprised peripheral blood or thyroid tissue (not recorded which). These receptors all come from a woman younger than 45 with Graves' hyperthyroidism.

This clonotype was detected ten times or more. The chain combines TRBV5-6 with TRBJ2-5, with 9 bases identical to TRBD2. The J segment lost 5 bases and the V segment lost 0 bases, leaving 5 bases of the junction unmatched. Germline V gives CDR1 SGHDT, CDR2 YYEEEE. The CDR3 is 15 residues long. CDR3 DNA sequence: TGTGCCAGCAGCTTGGGACTAGCGGTCGGCGAGACCCAGTACTTC. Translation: CASSLGLAVGETQYF.

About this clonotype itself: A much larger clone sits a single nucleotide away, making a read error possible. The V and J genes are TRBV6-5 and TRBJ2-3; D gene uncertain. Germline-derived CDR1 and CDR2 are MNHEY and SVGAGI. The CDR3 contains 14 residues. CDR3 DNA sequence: TGTGCCGGCAGTTACGGATACCTCGGGGATACGCAGTATTTT. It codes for CAGSYGYLGDTQYF.

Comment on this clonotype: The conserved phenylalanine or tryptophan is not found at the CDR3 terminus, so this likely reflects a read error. CDR3 DNA: TGTGCCAGCAGCTTGGCAAGGAACACTGAAGCTTTCTCT. Its protein is CASSLARNTEAFS. J is TRBJ1-1 and V is TRBV7-3; D remains unclear. The CDR3 totals 13 residues. Per the germline V gene, CDR1 is SGHTA and CDR2 is FQGTGA. The ends were cut back, 3 bases at V and 1 base at J, with 6 bases in the middle.

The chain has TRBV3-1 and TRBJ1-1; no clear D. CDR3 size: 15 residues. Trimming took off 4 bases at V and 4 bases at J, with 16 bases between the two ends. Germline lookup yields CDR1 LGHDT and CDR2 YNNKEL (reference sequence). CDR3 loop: CASSRALGFATEAFF. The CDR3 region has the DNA TGTGCCAGCAGCCGAGCCCTTGGTTTTGCCACTGAAGCTTTCTTT.

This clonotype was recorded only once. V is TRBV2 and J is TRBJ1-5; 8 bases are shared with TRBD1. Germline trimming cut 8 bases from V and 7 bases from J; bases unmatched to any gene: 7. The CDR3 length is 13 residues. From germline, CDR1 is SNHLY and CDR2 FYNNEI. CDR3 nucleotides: TGTGCCAGCGTGCAGGGGGCGGGACAGCCCCAGCATTTT. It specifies CASVQGAGQPQHF.

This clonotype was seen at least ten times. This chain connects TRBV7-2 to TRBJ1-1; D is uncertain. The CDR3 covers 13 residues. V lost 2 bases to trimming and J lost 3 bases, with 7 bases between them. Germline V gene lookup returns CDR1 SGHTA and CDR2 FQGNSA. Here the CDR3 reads CASSLRAYTEAFF. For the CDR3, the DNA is TGTGCCAGCAGCTTAAGGGCTTACACTGAAGCTTTCTTT. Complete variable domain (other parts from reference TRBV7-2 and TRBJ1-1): GAGVSQSPSNKVTEKGKDVELRCDPISGHTALYWYRQSLGQGLEFLIYFQGNSAPDKSGLPSDRFSAERTGGSVSTLTIQRTQQEDSAVYLCASSLRAYTEAFFGQGTRLTVV.

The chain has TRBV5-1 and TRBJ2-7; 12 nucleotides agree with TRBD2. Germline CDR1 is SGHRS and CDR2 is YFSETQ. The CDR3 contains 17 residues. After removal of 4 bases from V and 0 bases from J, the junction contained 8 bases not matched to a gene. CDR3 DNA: TGCGCCAGCAGCCTATATCCGACTAGCGGGAGCTCCTACGAGCAGTACTTC. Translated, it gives CASSLYPTSGSSYEQYF.

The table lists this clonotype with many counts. DNA of the CDR3: TGCGCCAGCAGTATAACAGAGATCAGCCTTGGCTACACCTTC. Translation: CASSITEISLGYTF. The J gene is TRBJ1-2, the V gene TRBV4-1, with D unclear. Trimming left V 6 bases short and J 7 bases short, with 18 bases between. The CDR3 runs to 14 residues. Germline V gives CDR1 MGHRA, CDR2 YSYEKL.

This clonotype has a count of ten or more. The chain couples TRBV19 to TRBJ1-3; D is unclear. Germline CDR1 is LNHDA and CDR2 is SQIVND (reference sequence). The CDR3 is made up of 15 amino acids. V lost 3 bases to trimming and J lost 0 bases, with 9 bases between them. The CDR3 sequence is CASSMSARSGNTIYF. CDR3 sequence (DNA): TGTGCCAGTAGTATGTCGGCGCGCTCTGGAAACACCATATATTTT.

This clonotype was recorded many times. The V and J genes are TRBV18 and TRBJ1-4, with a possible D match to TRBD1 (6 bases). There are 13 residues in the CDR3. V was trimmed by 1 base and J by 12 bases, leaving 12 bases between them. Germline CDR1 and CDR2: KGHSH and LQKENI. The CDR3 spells CASSPLIHRELFF. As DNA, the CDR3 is TGTGCCAGCTCACCACTGATTCACAGGGAACTGTTTTTT. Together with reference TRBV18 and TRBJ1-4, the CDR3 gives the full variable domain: NAGVMQNPRHLVRRRGQEARLRCSPMKGHSHVYWYRQLPEEGLKFMVYLQKENIIDESGMPKERFSAEFPKEGPSILRIQQVVRGDSAAYFCASSPLIHRELFFGSGTQLSVL.

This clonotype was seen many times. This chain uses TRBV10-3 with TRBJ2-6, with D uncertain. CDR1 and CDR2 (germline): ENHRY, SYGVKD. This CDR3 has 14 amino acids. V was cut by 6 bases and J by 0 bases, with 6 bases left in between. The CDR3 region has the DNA TGTGCCATCAGCCTAAGCTCTGGGGCCAACGTCCTGACTTTC. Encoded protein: CAISLSSGANVLTF.

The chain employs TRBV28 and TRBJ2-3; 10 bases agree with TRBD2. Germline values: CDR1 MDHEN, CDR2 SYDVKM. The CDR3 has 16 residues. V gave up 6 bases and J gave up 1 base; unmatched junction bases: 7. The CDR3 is CASRKIAGGGTDTQYF. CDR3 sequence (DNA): TGTGCCAGCAGGAAGATAGCGGGAGGCGGCACAGATACGCAGTATTTT.

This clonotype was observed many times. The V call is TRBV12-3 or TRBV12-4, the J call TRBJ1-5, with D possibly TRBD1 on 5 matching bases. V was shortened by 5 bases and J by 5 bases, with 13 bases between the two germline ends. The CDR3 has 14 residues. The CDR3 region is CASSRDGYYQPQHF. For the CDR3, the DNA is TGTGCCAGCAGTCGGGACGGCTATTATCAGCCCCAGCATTTT.

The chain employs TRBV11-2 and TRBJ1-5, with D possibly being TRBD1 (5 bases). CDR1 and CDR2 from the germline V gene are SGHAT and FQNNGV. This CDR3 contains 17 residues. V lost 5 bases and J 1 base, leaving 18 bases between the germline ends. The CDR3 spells CASSQGGGLGSNQPQHF. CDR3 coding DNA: TGTGCCAGCAGCCAAGGTGGGGGGTTGGGGAGCAATCAGCCCCAGCATTTT.

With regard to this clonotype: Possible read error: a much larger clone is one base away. The CDR3 reads CASSARRATGYNSPLHF. The CDR3, as DNA: TGTGCCAGCAGCGCCCGGCGGGCAACAGGATATAATTCACCCCTCCACTTT. This chain links TRBV7-8 with TRBJ1-6; D may be TRBD1 (5 bases). Germline V gene data show CDR1 as SGHVS and CDR2 as FQNEAQ. The ends were cut back, 5 bases at V and 4 bases at J, with 18 bases in the middle. This CDR3 comprises 17 residues. The complete variable domain, with remaining parts taken from reference TRBV7-8 and TRBJ1-6, reads GAGVSQSPRYKVAKRGQDVALRCDPISGHVSLFWYQQALGQGPEFLTYFQNEAQLDKSGLPSDRFFAERPEGSVSTLKIQRTQQEDSAVYLCASSARRATGYNSPLHFGNGTRLTVT.

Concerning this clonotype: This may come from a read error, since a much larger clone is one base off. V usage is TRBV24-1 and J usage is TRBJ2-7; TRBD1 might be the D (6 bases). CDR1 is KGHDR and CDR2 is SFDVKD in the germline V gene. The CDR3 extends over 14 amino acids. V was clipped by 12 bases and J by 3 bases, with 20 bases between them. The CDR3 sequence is CAGSSPRDNYEQYF. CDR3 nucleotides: TGTGCCGGCAGTTCACCCCGGGACAACTACGAGCAGTACTTC.

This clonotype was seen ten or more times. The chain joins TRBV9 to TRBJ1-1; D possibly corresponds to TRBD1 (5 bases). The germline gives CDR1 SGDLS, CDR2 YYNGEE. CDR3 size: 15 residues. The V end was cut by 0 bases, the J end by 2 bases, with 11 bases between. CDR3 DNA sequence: TGTGCCAGCAGCGTAGGAGGCGGGGCTAACACTGAAGCTTTCTTT. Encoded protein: CASSVGGGANTEAFF.

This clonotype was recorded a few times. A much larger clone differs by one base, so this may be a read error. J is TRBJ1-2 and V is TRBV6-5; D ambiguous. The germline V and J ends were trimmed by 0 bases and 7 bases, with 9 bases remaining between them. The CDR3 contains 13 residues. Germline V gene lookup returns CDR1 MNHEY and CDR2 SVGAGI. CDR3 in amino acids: CASSYSPGLGYTF. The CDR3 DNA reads TGTGCCAGCAGTTACTCCCCCGGGCTTGGCTACACCTTC.

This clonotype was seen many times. The DNA of the CDR3 is TGCAGTGCTAGTGCTCCGGGACAGGGGAACACCGGGGAGCTGTTTTTT. Residues: CSASAPGQGNTGELFF. The J gene is TRBJ2-2, the V gene TRBV20-1; TRBD1 agrees at 9 bases. Losses at the gene ends were 3 bases for V and 1 base for J; bases not matched to a gene: 6. The germline gives CDR1 DFQATT, CDR2 SNEGSKA (reference sequence). The CDR3 loop spans 16 amino acids.

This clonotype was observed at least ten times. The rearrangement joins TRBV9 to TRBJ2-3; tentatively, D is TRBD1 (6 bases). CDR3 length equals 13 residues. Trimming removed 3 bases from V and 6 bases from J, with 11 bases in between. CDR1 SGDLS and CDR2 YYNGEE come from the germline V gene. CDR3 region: CASSGTGPDTQYF. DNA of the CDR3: TGTGCCAGCAGCGGAACAGGGCCTGATACGCAGTATTTT.

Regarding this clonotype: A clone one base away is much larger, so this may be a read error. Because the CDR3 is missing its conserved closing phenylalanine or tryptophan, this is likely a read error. The CDR3 protein is CASSTYPEDPGGYTL. The CDR3 nucleotides read TGTGCCAGCAGTACATACCCGGAGGACCCGGGGGGCTACACCCTC. The chain links TRBV6-2 or TRBV6-3 to TRBJ1-2, with no clear D. The CDR3 spans 15 residues. Germline CDR1 is MNHEY and CDR2 is SVGEGT. Trimming took off 5 bases at V and 8 bases at J, with 21 bases between the two ends.

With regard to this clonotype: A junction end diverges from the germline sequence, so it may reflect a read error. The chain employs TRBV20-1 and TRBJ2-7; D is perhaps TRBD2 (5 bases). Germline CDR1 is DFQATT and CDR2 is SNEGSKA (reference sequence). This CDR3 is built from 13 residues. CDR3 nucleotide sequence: TGCAGTGCTAGAGGCGGGCGGATCTACGAGCAGCACTTC. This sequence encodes CSARGGRIYEQHF.